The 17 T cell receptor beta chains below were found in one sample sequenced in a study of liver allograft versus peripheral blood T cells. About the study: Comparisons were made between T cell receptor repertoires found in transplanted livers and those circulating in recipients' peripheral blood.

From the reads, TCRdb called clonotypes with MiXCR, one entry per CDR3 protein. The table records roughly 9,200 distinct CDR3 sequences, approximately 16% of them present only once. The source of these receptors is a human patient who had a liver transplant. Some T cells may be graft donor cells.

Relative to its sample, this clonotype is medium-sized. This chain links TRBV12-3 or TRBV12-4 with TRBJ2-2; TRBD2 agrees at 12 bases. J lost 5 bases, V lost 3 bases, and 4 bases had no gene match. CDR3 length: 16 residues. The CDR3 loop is CASSLMLAGGTGELFF. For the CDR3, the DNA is TGTGCCAGCAGTTTGATGCTAGCGGGGGGGACCGGGGAGCTGTTTTTT.

The CDR3 reads CASGRGPFTEAFF. The CDR3 coding sequence is TGTGCCAGCGGCAGGGGGCCGTTCACTGAAGCTTTCTTT. The chain recombines TRBV6-2 or TRBV6-3 with TRBJ1-1; 8 bases agree with TRBD1. This CDR3 region has 13 residues. Trimming took 8 bases from V and 4 from J; bases not matched to a gene: 6. Germline values: CDR1 MNHEY, CDR2 SVGEGT.

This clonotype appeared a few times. This CDR3 reads CASSQLRQGLNSPLHF. CDR3 nucleotides: TGTGCCAGCAGCCAGCTAAGACAGGGTTTGAATTCACCCCTCCACTTT. The genes are TRBV11-2 and TRBJ1-6; 7 bases fit TRBD1. The germline CDR1 and CDR2 sequences are SGHAT and FQNNGV. This CDR3 has 16 residues. The V gene end was trimmed by 5 bases and the J gene end by 7 bases; junction bases not matched to a gene: 11.

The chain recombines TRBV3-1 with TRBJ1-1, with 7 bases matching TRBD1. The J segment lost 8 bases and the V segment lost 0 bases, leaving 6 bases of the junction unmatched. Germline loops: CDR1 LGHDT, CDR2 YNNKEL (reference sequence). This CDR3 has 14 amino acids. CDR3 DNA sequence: TGTGCCAGCAGCCAAGAGGGGTGGGACAGAGAAGCTTTCTTT. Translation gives CASSQEGWDREAFF.

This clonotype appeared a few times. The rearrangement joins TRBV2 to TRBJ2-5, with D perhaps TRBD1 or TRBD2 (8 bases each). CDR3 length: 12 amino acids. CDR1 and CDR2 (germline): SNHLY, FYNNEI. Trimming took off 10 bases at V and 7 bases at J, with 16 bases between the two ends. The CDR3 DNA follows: TGTGCCACCCAGGGGGCGGGGGGGACCCAGTACTTC. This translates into CATQGAGGTQYF.

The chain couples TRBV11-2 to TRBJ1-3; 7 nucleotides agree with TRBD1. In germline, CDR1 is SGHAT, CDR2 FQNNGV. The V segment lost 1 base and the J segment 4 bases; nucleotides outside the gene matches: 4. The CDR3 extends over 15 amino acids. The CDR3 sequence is CASSLVPGQGNTIYF. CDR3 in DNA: TGTGCCAGCAGCTTAGTTCCGGGACAGGGAAACACCATATATTTT.

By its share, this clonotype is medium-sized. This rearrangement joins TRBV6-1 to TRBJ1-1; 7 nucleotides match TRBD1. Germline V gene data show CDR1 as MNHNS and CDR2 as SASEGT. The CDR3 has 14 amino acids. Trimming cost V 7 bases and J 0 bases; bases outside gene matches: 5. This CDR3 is CASTGTAVNTEAFF. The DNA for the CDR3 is TGTGCCAGCACGGGGACAGCCGTGAACACTGAAGCTTTCTTT.

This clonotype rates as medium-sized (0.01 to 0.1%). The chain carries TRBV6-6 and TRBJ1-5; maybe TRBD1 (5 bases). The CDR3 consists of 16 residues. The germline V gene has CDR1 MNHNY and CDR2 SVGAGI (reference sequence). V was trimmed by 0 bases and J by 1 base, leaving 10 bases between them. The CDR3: CASSYSQGSSNQPQHF. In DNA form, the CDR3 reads TGTGCCAGCAGTTACTCTCAGGGAAGCAGCAATCAGCCCCAGCATTTT.

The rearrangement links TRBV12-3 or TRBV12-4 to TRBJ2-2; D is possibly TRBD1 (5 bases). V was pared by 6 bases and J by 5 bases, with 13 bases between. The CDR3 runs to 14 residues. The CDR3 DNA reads TGTGCCAGCAGCAGGGTATCAAGTACCGGGGAGCTGTTTTTT. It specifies CASSRVSSTGELFF.

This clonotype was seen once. DNA of the CDR3: TGTGCCAGCACGACTGTTGGGATGGGTGAAGCTTTCTTT. Translation gives CASTTVGMGEAFF. The chain is built from TRBV2 and TRBJ1-1; D is unresolved. The germline CDR1 and CDR2 sequences are SNHLY and FYNNEI. The CDR3 loop spans 13 amino acids. V lost 7 bases and J lost 7, with 16 bases in between.

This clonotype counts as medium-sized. DNA for the CDR3: TGCAGTGCTACCGGAATATACTCACCCCTCCACTTT. Translation: CSATGIYSPLHF. This chain connects TRBV20-1 to TRBJ1-6; D not certain. Germline assignment: CDR1 DFQATT and CDR2 SNEGSKA (reference sequence). CDR3 length: 12 amino acids. The V and J ends lost 4 bases and 10 bases respectively, with 11 bases between them.

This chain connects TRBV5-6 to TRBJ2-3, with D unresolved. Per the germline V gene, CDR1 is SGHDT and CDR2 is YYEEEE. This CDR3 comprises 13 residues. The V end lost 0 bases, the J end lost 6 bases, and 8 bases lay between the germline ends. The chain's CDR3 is CASSLGTVDTQYF. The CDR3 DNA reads TGTGCCAGCAGCTTGGGTACCGTGGATACGCAGTATTTT.

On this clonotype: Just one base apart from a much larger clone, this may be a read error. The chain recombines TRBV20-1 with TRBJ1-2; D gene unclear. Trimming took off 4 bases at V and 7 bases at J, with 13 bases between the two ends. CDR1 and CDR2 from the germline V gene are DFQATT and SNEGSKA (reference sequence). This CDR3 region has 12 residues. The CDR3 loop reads CSAISASCGYTF. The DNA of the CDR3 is TGCAGTGCTATATCCGCCAGCTGTGGCTACACCTTC.

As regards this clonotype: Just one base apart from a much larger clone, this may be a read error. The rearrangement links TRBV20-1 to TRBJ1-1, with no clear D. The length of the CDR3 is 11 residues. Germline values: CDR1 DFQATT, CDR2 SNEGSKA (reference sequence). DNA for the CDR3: TGCGGTGCTAGGTTAGGTGCTGAAGCTTTCTTT. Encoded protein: CGARLGAEAFF.

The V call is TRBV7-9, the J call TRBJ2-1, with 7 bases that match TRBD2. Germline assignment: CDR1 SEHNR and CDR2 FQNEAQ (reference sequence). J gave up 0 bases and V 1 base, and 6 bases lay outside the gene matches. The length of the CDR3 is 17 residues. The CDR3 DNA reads TGTGCCAGCAGCTTAGATTCTAGCGGTTACTCCTACAATGAGCAGTTCTTC. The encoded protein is CASSLDSSGYSYNEQFF. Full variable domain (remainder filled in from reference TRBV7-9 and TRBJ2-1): DTGVSQNPRHKITKRGQNVTFRCDPISEHNRLYWYRQTLGQGPEFLTYFQNEAQLEKSRLLSDRFSAERPKGSFSTLEIQRTEQGDSAMYLCASSLDSSGYSYNEQFFGPGTRLTVL.

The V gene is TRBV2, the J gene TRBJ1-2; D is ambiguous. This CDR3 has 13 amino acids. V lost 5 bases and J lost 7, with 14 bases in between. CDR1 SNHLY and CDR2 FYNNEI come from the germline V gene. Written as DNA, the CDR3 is TGTGCCAGCAGTCCCCCCAGCCCGACTGGCTACACCTTC. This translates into CASSPPSPTGYTF. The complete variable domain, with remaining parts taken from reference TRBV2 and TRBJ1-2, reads EPEVTQTPSHQVTQMGQEVILRCVPISNHLYFYWYRQILGQKVEFLVSFYNNEISEKSEIFDDQFSVERPDGSNFTLKIRSTKLEDSAMYFCASSPPSPTGYTFGSGTRLTVV.

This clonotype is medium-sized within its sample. The CDR3 spells CASSYSGQDYGYTF. The CDR3 DNA sequence: TGTGCCAGCAGTTACTCGGGACAGGACTATGGCTACACCTTC. The rearrangement uses TRBV6-6 and TRBJ1-2; 8 nucleotides line up with TRBD1. The V and J ends lost 0 bases and 3 bases, in that order; junction bases with no gene match: 0. This CDR3 has 14 residues. The V gene's germline CDR1 is MNHNY and CDR2 SVGAGI (reference sequence).